This T cell receptor (beta chain) emerged from a study of blood T cell repertoires in COVID-19. The germline gives CDR1 GTSNPN, CDR2 SVGIG (reference sequence). The CDR3 sequence is 13 residues long. V was pared by 2 bases and J by 3 bases, with 8 bases between. Original methodology: The authors estimated nucleated cell counts from reference gene primer amplification. TCRdb's table, derived via immunoSEQ multiplex PCR, lists solely in-frame clones and lacks some. V and J calls and clone size are as listed in that table; D and trimming were resolved from the DNA. Altogether about 150,000 clones are present, 75% to 85% being singletons, with the ten largest covering approximately 5.2%.

The genes are TRBV30 and TRBJ1-3, with D possibly matching TRBD1 (6 bases). The specimen was peripheral blood. The clonotype was recovered from a woman in her 70s with COVID-19, enrolled during active disease. DNA of the CDR3: TGTGCCTGGAGTCAGGGGAATGGAAACACCATATATTTT. This sequence encodes CAWSQGNGNTIYF.